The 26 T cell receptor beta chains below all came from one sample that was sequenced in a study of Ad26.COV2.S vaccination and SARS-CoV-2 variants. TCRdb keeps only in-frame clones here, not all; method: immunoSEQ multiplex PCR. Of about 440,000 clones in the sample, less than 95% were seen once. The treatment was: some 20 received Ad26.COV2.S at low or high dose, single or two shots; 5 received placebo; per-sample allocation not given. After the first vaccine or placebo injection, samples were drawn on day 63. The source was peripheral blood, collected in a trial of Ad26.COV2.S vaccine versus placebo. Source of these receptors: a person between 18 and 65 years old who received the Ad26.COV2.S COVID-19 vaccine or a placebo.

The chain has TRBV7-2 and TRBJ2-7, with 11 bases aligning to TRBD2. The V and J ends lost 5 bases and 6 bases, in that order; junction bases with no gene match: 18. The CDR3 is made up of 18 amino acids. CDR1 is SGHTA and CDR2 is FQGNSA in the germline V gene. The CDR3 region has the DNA TGTGCCAGCAGCAACCCCATCCTAGCGGGAGGATTGGGGAGCGAGCAGTACTTC. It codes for CASSNPILAGGLGSEQYF.

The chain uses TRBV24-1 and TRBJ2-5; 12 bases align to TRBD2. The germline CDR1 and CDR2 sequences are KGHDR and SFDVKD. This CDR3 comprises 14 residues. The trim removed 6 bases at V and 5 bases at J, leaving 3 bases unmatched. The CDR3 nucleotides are TGTGCCACCAGTCCTAGCGGGAGGGGGGAGACCCAGTACTTC. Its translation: CATSPSGRGETQYF.

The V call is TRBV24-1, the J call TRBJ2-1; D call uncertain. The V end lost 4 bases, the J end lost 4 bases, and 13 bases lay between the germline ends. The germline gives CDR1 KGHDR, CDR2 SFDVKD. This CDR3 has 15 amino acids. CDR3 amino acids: CATSDATDRYNEQFF. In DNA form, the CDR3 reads TGTGCCACCAGTGACGCCACGGACCGATACAATGAGCAGTTCTTC.

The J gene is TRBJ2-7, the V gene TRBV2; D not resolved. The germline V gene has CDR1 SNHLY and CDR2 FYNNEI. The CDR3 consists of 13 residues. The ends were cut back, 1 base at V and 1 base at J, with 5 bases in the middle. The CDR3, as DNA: TGTGCCAGCAGTGAAGACTTATCCTACGAGCAGTACTTC. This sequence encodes CASSEDLSYEQYF.

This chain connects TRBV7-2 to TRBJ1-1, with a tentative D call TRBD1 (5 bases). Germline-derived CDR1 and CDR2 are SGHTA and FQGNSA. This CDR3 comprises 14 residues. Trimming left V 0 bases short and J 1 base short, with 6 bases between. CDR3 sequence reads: CASSLAGGNTEAFF. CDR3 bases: TGTGCCAGCAGCTTAGCTGGGGGGAACACTGAAGCTTTCTTT.

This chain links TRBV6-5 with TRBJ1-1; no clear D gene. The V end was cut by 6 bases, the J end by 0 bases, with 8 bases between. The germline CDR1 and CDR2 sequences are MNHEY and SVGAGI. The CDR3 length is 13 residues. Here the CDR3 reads CASSPNLNTEAFF. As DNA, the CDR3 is TGTGCCAGCAGCCCAAATCTGAACACTGAAGCTTTCTTT.

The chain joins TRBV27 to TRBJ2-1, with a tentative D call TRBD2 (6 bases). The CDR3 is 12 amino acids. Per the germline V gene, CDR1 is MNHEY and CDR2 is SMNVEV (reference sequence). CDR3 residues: CVSGLGYNEQFF. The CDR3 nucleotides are TGTGTGAGCGGGCTCGGGTACAATGAGCAGTTCTTC.

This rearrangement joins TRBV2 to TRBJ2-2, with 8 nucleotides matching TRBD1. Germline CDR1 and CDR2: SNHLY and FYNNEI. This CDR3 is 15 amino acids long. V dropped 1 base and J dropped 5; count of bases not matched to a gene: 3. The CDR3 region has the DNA TGTGCCAGCAGTGAAGGACAGGGGAGAACCGGGGAGCTGTTTTTT. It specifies CASSEGQGRTGELFF.

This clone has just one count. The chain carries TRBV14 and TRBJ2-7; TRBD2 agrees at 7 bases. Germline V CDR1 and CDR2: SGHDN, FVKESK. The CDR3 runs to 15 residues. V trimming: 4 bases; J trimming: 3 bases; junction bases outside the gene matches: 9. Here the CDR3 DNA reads TGTGCCAGCAGCCCCGTGCGGGAGCACCGCTACGAGCAGTACTTC. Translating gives CASSPVREHRYEQYF.

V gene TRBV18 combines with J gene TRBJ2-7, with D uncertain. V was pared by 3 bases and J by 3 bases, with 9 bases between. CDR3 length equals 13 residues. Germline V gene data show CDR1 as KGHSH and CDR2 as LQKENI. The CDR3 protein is CASSPQKVYEQYF. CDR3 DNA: TGTGCCAGCTCACCTCAAAAGGTCTACGAGCAGTACTTC.

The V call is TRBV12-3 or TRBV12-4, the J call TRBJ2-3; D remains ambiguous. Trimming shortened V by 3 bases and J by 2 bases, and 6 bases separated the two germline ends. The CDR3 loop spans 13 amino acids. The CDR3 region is CASSLVFTDTQYF. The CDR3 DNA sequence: TGTGCCAGCAGTTTGGTATTCACAGATACGCAGTATTTT.

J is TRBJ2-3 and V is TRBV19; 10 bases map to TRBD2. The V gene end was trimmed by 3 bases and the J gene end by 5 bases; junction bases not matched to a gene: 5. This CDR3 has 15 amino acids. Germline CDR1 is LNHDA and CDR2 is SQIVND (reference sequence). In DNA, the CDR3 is TGTGCCAGTAGTATCCGGCTAGCGGGAGTAGATACGCAGTATTTT. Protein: CASSIRLAGVDTQYF.

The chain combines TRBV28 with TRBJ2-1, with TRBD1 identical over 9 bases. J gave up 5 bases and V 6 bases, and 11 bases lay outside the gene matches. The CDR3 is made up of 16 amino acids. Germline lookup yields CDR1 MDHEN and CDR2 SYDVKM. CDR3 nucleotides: TGTGCCAGCAGCCGATATGGACAGGGGTGGGACAATGAGCAGTTCTTC. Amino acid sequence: CASSRYGQGWDNEQFF.

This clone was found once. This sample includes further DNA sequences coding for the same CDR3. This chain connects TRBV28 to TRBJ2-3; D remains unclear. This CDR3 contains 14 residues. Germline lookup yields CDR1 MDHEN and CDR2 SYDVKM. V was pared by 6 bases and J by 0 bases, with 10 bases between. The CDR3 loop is CASSLPGSTDTQYF. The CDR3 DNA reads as TGTGCCAGCAGCCTGCCCGGAAGCACAGATACGCAGTATTTT.

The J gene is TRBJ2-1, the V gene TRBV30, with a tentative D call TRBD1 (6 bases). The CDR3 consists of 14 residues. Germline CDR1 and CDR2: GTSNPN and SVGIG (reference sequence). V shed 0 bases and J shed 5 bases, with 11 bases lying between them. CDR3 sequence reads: CAWSVGTINNEQFF. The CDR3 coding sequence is TGTGCCTGGAGTGTCGGGACAATCAACAATGAGCAGTTCTTC.

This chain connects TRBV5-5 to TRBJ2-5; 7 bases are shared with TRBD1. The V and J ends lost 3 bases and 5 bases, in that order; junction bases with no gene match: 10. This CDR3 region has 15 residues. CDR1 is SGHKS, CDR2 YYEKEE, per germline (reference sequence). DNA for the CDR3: TGTGCCAGCAGCTCGCCGGGACAGCTCGGCGAGACCCAGTACTTC. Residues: CASSSPGQLGETQYF.

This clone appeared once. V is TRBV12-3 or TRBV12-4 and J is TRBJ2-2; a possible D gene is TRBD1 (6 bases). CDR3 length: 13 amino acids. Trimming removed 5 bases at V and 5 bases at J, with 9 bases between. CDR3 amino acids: CASSMRGTGELFF. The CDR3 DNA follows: TGTGCCAGCAGTATGAGGGGGACCGGGGAGCTGTTTTTT.

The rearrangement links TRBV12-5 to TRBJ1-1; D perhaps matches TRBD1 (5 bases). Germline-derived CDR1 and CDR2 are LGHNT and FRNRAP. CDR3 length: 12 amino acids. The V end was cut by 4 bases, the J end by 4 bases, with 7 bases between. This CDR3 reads CASGSRGTEAFF. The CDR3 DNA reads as TGTGCTAGTGGTTCTAGGGGCACTGAAGCTTTCTTT.

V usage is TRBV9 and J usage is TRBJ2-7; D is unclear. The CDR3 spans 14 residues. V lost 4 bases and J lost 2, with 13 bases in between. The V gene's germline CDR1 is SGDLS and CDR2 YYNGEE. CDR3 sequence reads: CASSPASLAYEQYF. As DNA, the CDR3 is TGTGCCAGCAGCCCCGCCAGTCTGGCCTACGAGCAGTACTTC.

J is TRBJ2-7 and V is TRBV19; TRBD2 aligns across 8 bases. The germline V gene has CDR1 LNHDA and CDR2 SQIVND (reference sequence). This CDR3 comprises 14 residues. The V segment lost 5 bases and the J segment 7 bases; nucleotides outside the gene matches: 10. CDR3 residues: CASSPRGLDMEQYF. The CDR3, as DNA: TGTGCCAGTAGTCCCCGGGGACTAGATATGGAGCAGTACTTC.

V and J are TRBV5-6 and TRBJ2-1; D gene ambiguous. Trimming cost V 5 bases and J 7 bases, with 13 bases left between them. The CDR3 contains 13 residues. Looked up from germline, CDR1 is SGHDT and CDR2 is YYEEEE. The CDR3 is CASRLRAHNEQFF. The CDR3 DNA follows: TGTGCCAGCAGACTCCGGGCCCATAATGAGCAGTTCTTC. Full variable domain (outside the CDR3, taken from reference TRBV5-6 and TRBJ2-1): DAGVTQSPTHLIKTRGQQVTLRCSPKSGHDTVSWYQQALGQGPQFIFQYYEEEERQRGNFPDRFSGHQFPNYSSELNVNALLLGDSALYLCASRLRAHNEQFFGPGTRLTVL.

DNA of the CDR3: TGTGCCAGCAGCCCTGGCGGGCCAAAGACCCAGTACTTC. As protein: CASSPGGPKTQYF. The chain combines TRBV27 with TRBJ2-5; the D gene is possibly TRBD2 (5 bases). V was clipped by 6 bases and J by 6 bases, with 14 bases between them. The V gene's germline CDR1 is MNHEY and CDR2 SMNVEV (reference sequence). There are 13 residues in the CDR3.

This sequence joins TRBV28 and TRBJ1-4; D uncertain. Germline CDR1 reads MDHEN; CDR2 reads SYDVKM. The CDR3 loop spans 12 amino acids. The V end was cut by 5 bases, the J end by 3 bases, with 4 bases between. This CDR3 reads CASSPANEKLFF. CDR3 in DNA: TGTGCCAGCAGTCCCGCTAATGAAAAACTGTTTTTT. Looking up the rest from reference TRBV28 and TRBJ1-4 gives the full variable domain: DVKVTQSSRYLVKRTGEKVFLECVQDMDHENMFWYRQDPGLGLRLIYFSYDVKMKEKGDIPEGYSVSREKKERFSLILESASTNQTSMYLCASSPANEKLFFGSGTQLSVL.

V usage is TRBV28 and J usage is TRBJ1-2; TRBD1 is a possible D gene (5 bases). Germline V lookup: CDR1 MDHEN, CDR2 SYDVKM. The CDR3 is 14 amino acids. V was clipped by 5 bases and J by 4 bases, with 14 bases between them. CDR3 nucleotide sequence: TGTGCCAGCAGTCCTTTCAGGGAGGCCTATGGCTACACCTTC. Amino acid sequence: CASSPFREAYGYTF.

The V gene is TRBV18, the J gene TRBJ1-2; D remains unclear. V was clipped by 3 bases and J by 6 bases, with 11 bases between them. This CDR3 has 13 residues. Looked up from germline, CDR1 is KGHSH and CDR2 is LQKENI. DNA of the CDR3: TGTGCCAGCTCACCGAGCGTGTCGAATGGCTACACCTTC. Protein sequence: CASSPSVSNGYTF.

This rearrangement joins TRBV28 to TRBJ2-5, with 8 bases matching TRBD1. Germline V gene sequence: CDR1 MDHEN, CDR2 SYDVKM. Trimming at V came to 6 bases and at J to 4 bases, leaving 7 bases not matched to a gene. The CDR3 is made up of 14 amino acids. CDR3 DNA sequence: TGTGCCAGCAGCTCTGACAGGGGACGAGAGACCCAGTACTTC. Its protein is CASSSDRGRETQYF.